A selection of T cell receptor beta chains follows, all from one sample in a study of blood T cell repertoires in COVID-19. Only in-frame clones appear in the TCRdb table, and some are missing; sequencing was by immunoSEQ multiplex PCR. In the table there are around 180,000 clones, 85% to 90% of which are singletons. The material sequenced was peripheral blood. These receptors came from a man in his 70s with active or convalescent COVID-19. The CDR3 runs from the conserved cysteine through the conserved F or W. Fields, in order: V gene, D gene, J gene, clone size, CDR3 protein, CDR3 DNA. D genes are given only for firm matches. A clone size is listed for some rows: how often the clone was seen (once, few, many), or a class if it is expanded.

TRBV14	TRBD1	TRBJ2-2	NA	CASRHFGTGDTGELFF	TGTGCCAGCAGGCATTTCGGGACAGGGGACACCGGGGAGCTGTTTTTT
TRBV4-3	NA	TRBJ2-2	NA	CASSRGPVVTGELFF	TGCGCCAGCAGCCGGGGGCCAGTAGTCACCGGGGAGCTGTTTTTT
TRBV4-3	NA	TRBJ2-2	few	CASSQDRSYTGELFF	TGCGCCAGCAGCCAAGATAGGAGTTACACCGGGGAGCTGTTTTTT
TRBV28	TRBD2	TRBJ2-3	NA	CASSPPQGLAGFTDTQYF	TGTGCCAGCAGTCCCCCCCAGGGGCTAGCGGGTTTTACAGATACGCAGTATTTT
TRBV9	TRBD2	TRBJ2-2	NA	CASSFRGTSGRAYGELFF	TGTGCCAGCAGCTTCCGAGGGACTAGCGGGAGGGCCTACGGGGAGCTGTTTTTT
TRBV12-5	NA	TRBJ2-1	NA	CASGLGPQVEQFF	TGTGCTAGTGGTTTGGGCCCTCAGGTTGAGCAGTTCTTC
TRBV11-2	NA	TRBJ1-1	NA	CASSQRRYMNTEAFF	TGTGCCAGCAGCCAGCGACGGTACATGAACACTGAAGCTTTCTTT
TRBV28	TRBD1	TRBJ1-1	NA	CASSLGQGITEAFF	TGTGCCAGCAGTTTAGGACAGGGTATCACTGAAGCTTTCTTT
TRBV27	TRBD1	TRBJ2-2	NA	CASRSPGTGGYGELFF	TGTGCCAGCAGAAGTCCCGGCACAGGGGGTTACGGGGAGCTGTTTTTT
TRBV7-2	NA	TRBJ1-4	NA	CASSFRVAGAGKLFF	TGTGCCAGCAGCTTTAGAGTGGCAGGGGCAGGAAAACTGTTTTTT
TRBV6-5	NA	TRBJ2-1	NA	CASSYWPQSTGQQFF	TGTGCCAGCAGTTACTGGCCGCAGTCTACAGGGCAGCAGTTCTTC